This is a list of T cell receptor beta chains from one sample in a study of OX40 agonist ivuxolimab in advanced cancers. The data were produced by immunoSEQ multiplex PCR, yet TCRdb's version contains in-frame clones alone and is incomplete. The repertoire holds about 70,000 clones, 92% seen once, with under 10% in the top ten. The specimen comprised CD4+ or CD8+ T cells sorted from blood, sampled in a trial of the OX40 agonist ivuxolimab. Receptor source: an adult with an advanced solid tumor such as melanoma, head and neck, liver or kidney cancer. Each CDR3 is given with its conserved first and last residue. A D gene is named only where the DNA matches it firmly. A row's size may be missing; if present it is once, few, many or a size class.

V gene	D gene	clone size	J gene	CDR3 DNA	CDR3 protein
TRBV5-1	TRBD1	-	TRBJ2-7	TGCGCCAGCAGCCCCCGCCCGGGACAGGTCTCCTACGAGCAGTACTTC	CASSPRPGQVSYEQYF
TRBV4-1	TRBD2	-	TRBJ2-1	TGCGCCAGCAGTTCCGGGACTAGCGGATTAAATGAGCAGTTCTTC	CASSSGTSGLNEQFF
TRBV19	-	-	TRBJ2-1	TGTGCCAGTAGTATATCCGGGGGACCTTACAATGAGCAGTTCTTC	CASSISGGPYNEQFF
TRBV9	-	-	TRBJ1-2	TGTGCCAGCAGCGCAGCCGCAGGACGGTTTATCTATGGCTACACCTTC	CASSAAAGRFIYGYTF
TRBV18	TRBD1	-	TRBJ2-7	TGTGCCAGCTCACCCAAAGACAGGGTTTCCTACGAGCAGTACTTC	CASSPKDRVSYEQYF
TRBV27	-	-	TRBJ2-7	TGTGCCAGCAGCCCACTGGCAGGGGACGCTAAAGGCTCGCAGTACTTC	CASSPLAGDAKGSQYF
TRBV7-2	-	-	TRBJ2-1	TGTGCCAGCAGCTTGGGGGTTTGGGATGAGCAGTTCTTC	CASSLGVWDEQFF
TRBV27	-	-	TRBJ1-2	TGTGCCAGCAGTTCTGGACAGAACTATGGCTACACCTTC	CASSSGQNYGYTF
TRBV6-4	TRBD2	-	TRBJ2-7	TGTGCCAGCAGCCAAATAGCGGGGGGGAGCTCCTACGAGCAGTACTTC	CASSQIAGGSSYEQYF
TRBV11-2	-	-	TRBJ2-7	TGTGCCAGCAGCTTAGATTACTCAGGCGAGCAGTACTTC	CASSLDYSGEQYF
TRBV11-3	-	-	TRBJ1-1	TGTGCCAGCAGCTTAGATTTGGGGACTGAAGCTTTCTTT	CASSLDLGTEAFF
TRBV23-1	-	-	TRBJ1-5	TGCGCCAGCAGTCATATGGGGAATCAGCCCCAGCATTTT	CASSHMGNQPQHF
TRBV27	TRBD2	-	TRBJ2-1	TGTGCCAGCAGCCCCGGCGGACTAGCGTCAGCCTACAATGAGCAGTTCTTC	CASSPGGLASAYNEQFF
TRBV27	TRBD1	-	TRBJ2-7	TGTGCCAGCAGTTTATCAGGGGGCGGCTACGAGCAGTACTTC	CASSLSGGGYEQYF
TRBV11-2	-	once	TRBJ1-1	TGTGCCAGCAGCTTATCGGGATCTCGGAACACTGAAGCTTTCTTT	CASSLSGSRNTEAFF
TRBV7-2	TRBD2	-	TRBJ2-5	TGTGCCAGCAGCGGCGGGGGGAAAGAGACCCAGTACTTC	CASSGGGKETQYF
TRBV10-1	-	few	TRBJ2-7	TGCGCCAGCTCGGCTGGGTACGAGCAGTACTTC	CASSAGYEQYF
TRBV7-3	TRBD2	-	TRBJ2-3	TGTGCCAGCAGCCCGGGCGGGGGGCCTACAGATACGCAGTATTTT	CASSPGGGPTDTQYF
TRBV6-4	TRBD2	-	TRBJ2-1	TGTGCCAGCAGTGACGTAGCGGGGGGGCTTGAGCAGTTCTTC	CASSDVAGGLEQFF
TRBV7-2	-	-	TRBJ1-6	TGTGCCAGCAGCTTAGTTAGTCGTAATTCACCCCTCCACTTT	CASSLVSRNSPLHF
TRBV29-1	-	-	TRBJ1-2	TGCAGCGTTCGCGGGGGGGCTGTATTTGGCTACACCTTC	CSVRGGAVFGYTF
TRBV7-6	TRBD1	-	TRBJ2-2	TGTGCCAGCAGCTTTCCGGGACAGGGGGGTCGGGCCGGGGAGCTGTTTTTT	CASSFPGQGGRAGELFF
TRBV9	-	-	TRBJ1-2	TGTGCCAGCAGCGTATTGGAGAACTATGGCTACACCTTC	CASSVLENYGYTF
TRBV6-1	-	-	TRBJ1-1	TGTGCCAGCATTCCGGGACTCCTGAACACTGAAGCTTTCTTT	CASIPGLLNTEAFF
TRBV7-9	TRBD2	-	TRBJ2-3	TGTGCCAGCAGCTCCGGGACTACGTATAGTACGCAGTATTTT	CASSSGTTYSTQYF
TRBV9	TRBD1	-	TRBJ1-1	TGTGCCAGCAGCCCCTCCCTTCCAGGGGGCTTCCAAGAGACTTTCTTT	CASSPSLPGGFQETFF
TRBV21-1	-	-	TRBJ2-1	TGTGCCAGCAGCAAAGTCCCTCGAAGGACTGAATACAATGAGCAGTTCTTC	CASSKVPRRTEYNEQFF
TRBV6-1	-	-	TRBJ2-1	TGTGCCAGCAGCGATTCCTACAATGAGCAGTTCTTC	CASSDSYNEQFF
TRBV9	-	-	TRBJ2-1	TGTGCCAGCACCTCGGACGGGAGCTCCTACAATGAGCAGTTCTTC	CASTSDGSSYNEQFF
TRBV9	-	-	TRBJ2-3	TGTGCCAGCAGCCCCGGGACACCAGATACGCAGTATTTT	CASSPGTPDTQYF
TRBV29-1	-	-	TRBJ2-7	TGCAGCGTTGAGGGAGGGACACGGGTCGAGCAGTACTTC	CSVEGGTRVEQYF
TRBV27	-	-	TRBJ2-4	TGTGCCAGTCAGGGTTCAAAAAACATTCAGTACTTC	CASQGSKNIQYF
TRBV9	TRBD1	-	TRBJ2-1	TGTGCCAGCAGCGTAGGAGGACAGGGGACGTACAATGAGCAGTTCTTC	CASSVGGQGTYNEQFF
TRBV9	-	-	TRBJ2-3	TGTGCCAGCAGCGTATACGACATTCCCACAGATACGCAGTATTTT	CASSVYDIPTDTQYF
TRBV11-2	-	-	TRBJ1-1	TGTGCCAGCAGCTTAATATTTTTGGGAAGGTTGAACACTGAAGCTTTCTTT	CASSLIFLGRLNTEAFF
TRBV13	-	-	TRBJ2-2	TGTGCCAGCACCACAGGAGTCATATACGCGCCGAACACCGGGGAGCTGTTTTTT	CASTTGVIYAPNTGELFF
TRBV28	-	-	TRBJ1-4	TGTGCCAGCAGTTTCCTAAGGGGGACGGATGAAAAACTGTTTTTT	CASSFLRGTDEKLFF
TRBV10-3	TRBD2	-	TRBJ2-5	TGTGCCACCCGGGACACTAGCGGGGTATGGGAGACCCAGTACTTC	CATRDTSGVWETQYF
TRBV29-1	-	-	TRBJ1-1	TGCAGCGTCAAGATGAACACTGAAGCTTTCTTT	CSVKMNTEAFF
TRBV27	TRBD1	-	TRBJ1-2	TGTGCCAGCAGCCTGACAGGGGGGTATGGCTACACCTTC	CASSLTGGYGYTF
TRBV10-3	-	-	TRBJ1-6	TGTGCCATCAGTGAGACCGGGGCTAATTCACCCCTCCACTTT	CAISETGANSPLHF
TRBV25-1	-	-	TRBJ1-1	TGTGCCAGCAGTCCAGGAACAGGCCTGACGGCTTTCTTT	CASSPGTGLTAFF
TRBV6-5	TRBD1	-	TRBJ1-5	TGTGCCAGCAGTTACCCGGGACAGGCCTTCCATCAGCCCCAGCATTTT	CASSYPGQAFHQPQHF
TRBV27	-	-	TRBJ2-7	TGTGCCAGCAGTCCCATTCTTTCGTACGAGCAGTACTTC	CASSPILSYEQYF
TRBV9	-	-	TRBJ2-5	TGTGCCAGCAGCGGACCAGGGACCGGTTCGGAGACCCAGTACTTC	CASSGPGTGSETQYF
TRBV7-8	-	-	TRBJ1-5	TGTGCCAGCAGGGTGGCAGAGGACGGAAAAAATCAGCCCCAGCATTTT	CASRVAEDGKNQPQHF